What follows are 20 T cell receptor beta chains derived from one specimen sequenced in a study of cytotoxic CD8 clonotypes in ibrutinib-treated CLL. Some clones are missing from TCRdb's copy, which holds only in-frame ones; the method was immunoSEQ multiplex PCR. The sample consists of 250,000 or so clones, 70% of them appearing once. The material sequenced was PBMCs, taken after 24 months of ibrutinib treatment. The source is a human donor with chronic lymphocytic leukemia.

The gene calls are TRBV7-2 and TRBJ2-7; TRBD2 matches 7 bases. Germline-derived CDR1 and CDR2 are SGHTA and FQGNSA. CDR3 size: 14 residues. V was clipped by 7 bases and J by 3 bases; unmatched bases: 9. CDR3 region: CASIFGGSNYEQYF. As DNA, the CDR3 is TGTGCCAGCATCTTCGGCGGGAGCAACTACGAGCAGTACTTC.

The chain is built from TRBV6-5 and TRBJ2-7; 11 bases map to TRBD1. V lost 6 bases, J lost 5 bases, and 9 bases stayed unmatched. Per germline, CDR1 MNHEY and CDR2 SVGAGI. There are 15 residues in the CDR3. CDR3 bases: TGTGCCAGCAGCCTCGGGACAGGGGGATTGGACGAGCAGTACTTC. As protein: CASSLGTGGLDEQYF.

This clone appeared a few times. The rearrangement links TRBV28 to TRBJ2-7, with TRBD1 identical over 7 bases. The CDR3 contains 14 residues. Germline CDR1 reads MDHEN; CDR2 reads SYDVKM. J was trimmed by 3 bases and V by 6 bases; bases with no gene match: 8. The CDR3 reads CASRATGLGYEQYF. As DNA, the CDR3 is TGTGCCAGCAGAGCGACAGGGTTAGGCTACGAGCAGTACTTC.

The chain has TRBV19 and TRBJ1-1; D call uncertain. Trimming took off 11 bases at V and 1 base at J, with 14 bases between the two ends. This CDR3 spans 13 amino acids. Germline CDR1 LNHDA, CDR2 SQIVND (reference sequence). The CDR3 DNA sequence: TGTGCCGCTCGGCCTGGGAGGAACACTGAAGCTTTCTTT. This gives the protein CAARPGRNTEAFF.

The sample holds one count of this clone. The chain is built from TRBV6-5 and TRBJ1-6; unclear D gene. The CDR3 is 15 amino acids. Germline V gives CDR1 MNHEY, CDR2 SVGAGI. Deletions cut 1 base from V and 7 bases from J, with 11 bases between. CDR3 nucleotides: TGTGCCAGCAGTTACTTCGGACCCTCAAATTCACCCCTCCACTTT. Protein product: CASSYFGPSNSPLHF.

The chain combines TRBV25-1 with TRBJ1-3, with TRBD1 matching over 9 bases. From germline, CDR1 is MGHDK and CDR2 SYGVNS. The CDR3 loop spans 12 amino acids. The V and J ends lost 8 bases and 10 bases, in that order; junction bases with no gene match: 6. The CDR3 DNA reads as TGTGCCAGCGCACCGGGACAGGGAACCATATATTTT. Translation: CASAPGQGTIYF.

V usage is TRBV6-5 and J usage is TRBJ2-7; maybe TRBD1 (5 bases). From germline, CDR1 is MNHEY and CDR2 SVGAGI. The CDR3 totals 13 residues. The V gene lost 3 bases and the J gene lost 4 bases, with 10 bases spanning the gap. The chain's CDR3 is CASSYGAVYEQYF. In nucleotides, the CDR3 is TGTGCCAGCAGTTATGGGGCGGTTTACGAGCAGTACTTC.

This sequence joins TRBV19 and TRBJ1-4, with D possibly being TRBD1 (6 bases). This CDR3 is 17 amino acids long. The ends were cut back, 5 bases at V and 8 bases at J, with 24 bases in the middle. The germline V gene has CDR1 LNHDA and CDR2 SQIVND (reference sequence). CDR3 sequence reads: CASSLAPRGASGEKLFF. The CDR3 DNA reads TGTGCCAGTAGTTTGGCCCCCAGGGGCGCTTCGGGGGAAAAACTGTTTTTT.

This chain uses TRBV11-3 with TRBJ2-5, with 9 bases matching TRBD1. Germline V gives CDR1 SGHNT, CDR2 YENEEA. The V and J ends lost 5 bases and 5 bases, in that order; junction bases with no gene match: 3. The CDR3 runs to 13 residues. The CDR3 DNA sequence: TGTGCCAGCAGCCAAGACAGGGGGGAGACCCAGTACTTC. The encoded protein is CASSQDRGETQYF.

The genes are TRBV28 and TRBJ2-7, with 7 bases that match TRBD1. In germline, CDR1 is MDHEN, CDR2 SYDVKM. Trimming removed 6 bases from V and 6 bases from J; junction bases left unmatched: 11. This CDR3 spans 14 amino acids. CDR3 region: CASRAGGLTGEQYF. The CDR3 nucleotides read TGTGCCAGCAGGGCAGGGGGTCTGACGGGCGAGCAGTACTTC.

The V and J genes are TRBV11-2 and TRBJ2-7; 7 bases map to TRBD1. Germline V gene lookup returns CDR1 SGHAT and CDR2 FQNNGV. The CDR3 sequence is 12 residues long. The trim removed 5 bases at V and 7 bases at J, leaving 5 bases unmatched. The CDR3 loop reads CASSLDRVEQYF. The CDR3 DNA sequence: TGTGCCAGCAGCCTCGACAGGGTGGAGCAGTACTTC.

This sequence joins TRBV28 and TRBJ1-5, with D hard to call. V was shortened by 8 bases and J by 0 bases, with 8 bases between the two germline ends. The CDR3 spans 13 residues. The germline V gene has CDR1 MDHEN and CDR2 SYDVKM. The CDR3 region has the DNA TGTGCCAGCGGAGGGCTTAGCAATCAGCCCCAGCATTTT. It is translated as CASGGLSNQPQHF.

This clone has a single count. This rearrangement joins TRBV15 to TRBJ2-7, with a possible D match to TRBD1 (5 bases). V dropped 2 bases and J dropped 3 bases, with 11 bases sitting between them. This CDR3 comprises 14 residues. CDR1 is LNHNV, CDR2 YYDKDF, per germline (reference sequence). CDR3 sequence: CATSRRDRNYEQYF. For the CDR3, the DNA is TGTGCCACCAGCAGACGCGACAGAAACTACGAGCAGTACTTC.

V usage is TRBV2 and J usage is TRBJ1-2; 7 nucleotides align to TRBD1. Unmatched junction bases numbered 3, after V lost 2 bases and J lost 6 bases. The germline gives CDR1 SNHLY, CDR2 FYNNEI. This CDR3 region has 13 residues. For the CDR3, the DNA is TGTGCCAGCAGTGAATCAACAGGGGATGGCTACACCTTC. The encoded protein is CASSESTGDGYTF.

The CDR3 DNA reads TGTGCCAGCAGTAGAATGGGGACAGGGGGCTACAATGAGCAGTTCTTC. Translating it yields CASSRMGTGGYNEQFF. This sequence joins TRBV6-4 and TRBJ2-1, with 11 bases aligning to TRBD1. With V trimmed by 5 bases and J by 3 bases, 6 bases remained unmatched. The germline V gene has CDR1 MRHNA and CDR2 SNTAGT. This CDR3 region has 16 residues.

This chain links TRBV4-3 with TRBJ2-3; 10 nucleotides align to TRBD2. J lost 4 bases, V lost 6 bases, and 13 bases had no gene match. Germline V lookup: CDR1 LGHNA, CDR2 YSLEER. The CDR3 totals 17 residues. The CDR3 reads CASSDGWSGRAADTQYF. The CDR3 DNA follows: TGCGCCAGCAGTGACGGTTGGAGCGGGAGGGCGGCAGATACGCAGTATTTT.

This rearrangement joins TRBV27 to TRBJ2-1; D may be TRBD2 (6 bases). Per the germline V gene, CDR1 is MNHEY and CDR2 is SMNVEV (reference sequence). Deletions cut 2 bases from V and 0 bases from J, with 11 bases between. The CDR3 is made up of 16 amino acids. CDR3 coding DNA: TGTGCCAGCAGTTTAATTAGTAGCGGCTCCTACAATGAGCAGTTCTTC. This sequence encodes CASSLISSGSYNEQFF.

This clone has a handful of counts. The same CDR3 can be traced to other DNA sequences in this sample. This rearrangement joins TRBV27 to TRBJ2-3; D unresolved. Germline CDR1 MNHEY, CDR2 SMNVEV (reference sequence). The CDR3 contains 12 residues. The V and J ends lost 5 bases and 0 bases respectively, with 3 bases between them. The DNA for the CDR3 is TGTGCCAGCAGTCCAAGCACAGATACGCAGTATTTT. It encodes CASSPSTDTQYF.

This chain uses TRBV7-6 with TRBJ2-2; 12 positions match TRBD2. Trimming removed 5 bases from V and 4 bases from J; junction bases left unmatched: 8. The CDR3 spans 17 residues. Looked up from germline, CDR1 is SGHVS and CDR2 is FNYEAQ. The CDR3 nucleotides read TGTGCCAGCAGCAAAACCCGGACTAGCGGGGTCACCGGGGAGCTGTTTTTT. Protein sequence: CASSKTRTSGVTGELFF.

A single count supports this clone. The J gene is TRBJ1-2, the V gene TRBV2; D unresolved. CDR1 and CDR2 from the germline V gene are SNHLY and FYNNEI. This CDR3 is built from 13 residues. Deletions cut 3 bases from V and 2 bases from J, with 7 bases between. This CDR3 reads CASSDQTNYGYTF. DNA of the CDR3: TGTGCCAGCAGTGATCAGACCAACTATGGCTACACCTTC.